This T cell receptor (beta chain) was sequenced for a study of shared clonotypes between healthy human individuals. Points on this clone: Its antigen is still unknown.

Notes on the study in general: Estimated clonotype richness was generally higher in naive than memory subsets.

CDR3 size: 12 residues. Germline-derived CDR1 and CDR2 are WNHNN and SYGVQD (reference sequence). Trimming removed 4 bases at V and 10 bases at J, with 11 bases between. Original handling: Junction-only immunoSEQ data arrived without quality scores, meaning filtering differed. TCRdb's copy holds only in-frame clones and misses some; the assay was immunoSEQ multiplex PCR. V and J calls and clone size are those listed in that table; D and trimming were worked out from the DNA. The sample has approximately 500,000 clones, less than 96% seen once. V gene TRBV10-1 combines with J gene TRBJ2-1; D is perhaps TRBD2 (5 bases). The sequence came from a woman under 40 in good health. Input material: naive CD4+ T cells sorted from blood. The subset was: CD45RA+ positively selected. CDR3 protein: CASSVGPGEQFF. CDR3 DNA sequence: TGCGCCAGCAGTGTCGGCCCGGGGGAGCAGTTCTTC.